This T cell receptor (beta chain) was sequenced for a study of a mutant IDH1 vaccine in newly diagnosed glioma. On the study more broadly: In some groups vaccination began 4-6 weeks post-radiotherapy; others received it with temozolomide.

Data came from immunoSEQ multiplex PCR; TCRdb stores just in-frame clones and leaves some out. The repertoire holds some 28,000 clones, with about four fifths as singletons. The CDR3 contains 14 residues. The V end was cut by 0 bases, the J end by 3 bases, with 12 bases between. Germline V gene sequence: CDR1 SQVTM, CDR2 ANQGSEA. Whole-study findings and limits: Seemingly, pseudoprogression had no relation to changes in the top peripheral T cell clonotypes.

Time point in this sample: week 23, last vaccination. Vaccinated patients received 300 ug of mutant IDH1 20-mer peptide per dose, with topical imiquimod. Comments on this clone: Antigen specificity is unknown.

V usage is TRBV29-1 and J usage is TRBJ2-7; D is uncertain. The sequence derives from a woman aged 30 to 39 with glioma. The starting material was PBMCs, obtained from a glioma patient whose treatment included an IDH1 peptide vaccine. This CDR3 is CSVEDPRAGYEQYF. In nucleotides, the CDR3 is TGCAGCGTTGAAGATCCTAGGGCTGGCTACGAGCAGTACTTC.